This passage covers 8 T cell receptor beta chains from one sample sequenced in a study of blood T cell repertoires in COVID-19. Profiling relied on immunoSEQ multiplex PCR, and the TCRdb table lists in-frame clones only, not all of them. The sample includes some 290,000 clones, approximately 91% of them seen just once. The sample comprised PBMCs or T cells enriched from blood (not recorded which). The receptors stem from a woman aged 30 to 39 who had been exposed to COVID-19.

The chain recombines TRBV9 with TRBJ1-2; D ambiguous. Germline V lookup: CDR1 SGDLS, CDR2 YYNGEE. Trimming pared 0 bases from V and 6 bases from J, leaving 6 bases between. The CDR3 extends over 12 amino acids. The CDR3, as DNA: TGTGCCAGCAGCGTAGTCCGAGATGGCTACACCTTC. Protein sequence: CASSVVRDGYTF. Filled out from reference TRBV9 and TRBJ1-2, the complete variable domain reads DSGVTQTPKHLITATGQRVTLRCSPRSGDLSVYWYQQSLDQGLQFLIQYYNGEERAKGNILERFSAQQFPDLHSELNLSSLELGDSALYFCASSVVRDGYTFGSGTRLTVV.

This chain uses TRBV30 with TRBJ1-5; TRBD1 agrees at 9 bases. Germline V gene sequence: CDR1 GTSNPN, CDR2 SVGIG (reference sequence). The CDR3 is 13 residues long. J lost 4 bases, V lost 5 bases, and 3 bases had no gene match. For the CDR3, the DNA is TGTGCCTGGGGACAGGGGTTGAATCAGCCCCAGCATTTT. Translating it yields CAWGQGLNQPQHF.

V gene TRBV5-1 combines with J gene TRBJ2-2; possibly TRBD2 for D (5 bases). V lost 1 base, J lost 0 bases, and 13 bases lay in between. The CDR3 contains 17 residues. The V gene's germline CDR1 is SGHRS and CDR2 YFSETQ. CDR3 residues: CASSLSAAGTNTGELFF. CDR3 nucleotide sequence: TGCGCCAGCAGCTTGTCGGCTGCGGGCACGAACACCGGGGAGCTGTTTTTT.

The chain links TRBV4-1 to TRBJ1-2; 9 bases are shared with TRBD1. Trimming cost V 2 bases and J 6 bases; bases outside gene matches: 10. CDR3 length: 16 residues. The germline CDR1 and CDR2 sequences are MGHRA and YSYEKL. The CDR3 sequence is CASSQQTTGGADGYTF. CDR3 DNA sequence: TGCGCCAGCAGCCAACAGACCACAGGGGGCGCGGATGGCTACACCTTC.

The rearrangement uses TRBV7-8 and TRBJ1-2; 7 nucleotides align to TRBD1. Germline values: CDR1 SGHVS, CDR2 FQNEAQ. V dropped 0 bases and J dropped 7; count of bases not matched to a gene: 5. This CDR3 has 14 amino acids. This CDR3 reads CASSLATTGFGYTF. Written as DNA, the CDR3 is TGTGCCAGCAGCTTAGCGACGACAGGGTTTGGCTACACCTTC.

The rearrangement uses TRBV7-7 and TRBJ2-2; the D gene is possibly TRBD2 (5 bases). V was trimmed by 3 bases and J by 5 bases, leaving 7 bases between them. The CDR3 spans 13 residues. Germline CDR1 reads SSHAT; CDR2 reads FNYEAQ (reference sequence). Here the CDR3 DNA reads TGTGCCAGCAGCTTTGGCGGGACCGGGGAGCTGTTTTTT. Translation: CASSFGGTGELFF.

The CDR3 reads CASSLAQGLAGAGIYEQYF. The CDR3 DNA follows: TGTGCCAGCAGCTTAGCGCAAGGACTAGCGGGGGCCGGAATCTACGAGCAGTACTTC. The rearrangement uses TRBV7-8 and TRBJ2-7, with 13 bases matching TRBD2. V lost 0 bases and J lost 3; bases outside the gene matches: 11. This CDR3 is built from 19 residues. CDR1 and CDR2 from the germline V gene are SGHVS and FQNEAQ.

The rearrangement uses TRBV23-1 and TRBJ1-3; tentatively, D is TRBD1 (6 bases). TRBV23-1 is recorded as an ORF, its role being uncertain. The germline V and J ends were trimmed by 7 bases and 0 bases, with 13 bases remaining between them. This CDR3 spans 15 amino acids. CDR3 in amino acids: CASNKTGPSGNTIYF. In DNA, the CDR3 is TGCGCCAGCAATAAAACAGGGCCCTCTGGAAACACCATATATTTT.